A single sample gave rise to the 17 T cell receptor beta chains below, sequenced in a study of blood T cell repertoires in COVID-19. Only in-frame clones appear in the TCRdb table, and some are missing; sequencing was by immunoSEQ multiplex PCR. This sample carries approximately 300,000 clones, around 90% of them seen once, and the ten largest clones take under 6.5%. The sequenced sample consisted of PBMCs or T cells enriched from blood (not recorded which). All receptors derive from a woman in her 30s who had recovered from COVID-19.

V usage is TRBV19 and J usage is TRBJ1-5, with TRBD1 matching 7 bases. The J segment lost 3 bases and the V segment lost 7 bases, leaving 3 bases of the junction unmatched. This CDR3 region has 13 residues. The germline V gene has CDR1 LNHDA and CDR2 SQIVND (reference sequence). CDR3 region: CASNDRDNQPQHF. The CDR3 nucleotides read TGTGCCAGTAATGACAGGGACAATCAGCCCCAGCATTTT.

The V gene is TRBV27, the J gene TRBJ2-2; 9 bases line up with TRBD1. Germline CDR1 reads MNHEY; CDR2 reads SMNVEV (reference sequence). V shed 8 bases and J 0 bases; nucleotides not matched to a gene: 7. This CDR3 is 16 amino acids long. Written as DNA, the CDR3 is TGTGCCAGCTGGGAACAGGGGGCCCCGAACACCGGGGAGCTGTTTTTT. This translates into CASWEQGAPNTGELFF.

This clone was seen only once. The chain uses TRBV6-5 and TRBJ1-2; 8 bases align to TRBD1. The V gene end was trimmed by 6 bases and the J gene end by 7 bases; junction bases not matched to a gene: 10. Germline loops: CDR1 MNHEY, CDR2 SVGAGI. This CDR3 spans 14 amino acids. This CDR3 is CASSPQTGERGYTF. The CDR3 DNA reads TGTGCCAGCAGCCCCCAGACAGGGGAGCGTGGCTACACCTTC.

The chain joins TRBV19 to TRBJ1-5, with 7 bases lining up with TRBD1. This CDR3 is built from 13 residues. Germline trimming cut 10 bases from V and 4 bases from J; bases unmatched to any gene: 7. Germline assignment: CDR1 LNHDA and CDR2 SQIVND (reference sequence). CDR3 region: CATDTGANQPQHF. For the CDR3, the DNA is TGTGCCACAGATACAGGGGCAAATCAGCCCCAGCATTTT.

The rearrangement uses TRBV2 and TRBJ2-1; D might be TRBD1 (5 bases). Trimming shortened V by 6 bases and J by 9 bases, and 18 bases separated the two germline ends. The CDR3 is 14 amino acids. CDR1 is SNHLY, CDR2 FYNNEI, per germline. The DNA for the CDR3 is TGTGCCAGCAGACACCAGGGCCCTCCTGGTGAGCAGTTCTTC. This gives the protein CASRHQGPPGEQFF.

The rearrangement links TRBV7-9 to TRBJ2-3; 8 bases line up with TRBD2. Germline V lookup: CDR1 SEHNR, CDR2 FQNEAQ (reference sequence). CDR3 length: 17 amino acids. Trimming took 4 bases from V and 2 from J; bases not matched to a gene: 11. The CDR3: CASSSDREGLLTDTQYF. DNA for the CDR3: TGTGCCAGCAGCTCGGACCGGGAGGGTCTCCTCACAGATACGCAGTATTTT.

This clone was counted once. This chain connects TRBV9 to TRBJ2-3; TRBD1 matches 7 bases. The CDR3 loop spans 14 amino acids. The V gene's germline CDR1 is SGDLS and CDR2 YYNGEE. V was pared by 4 bases and J by 4 bases, with 6 bases of the junction left unmatched. The chain's CDR3 is CASSPQGWADTQYF. CDR3 sequence (DNA): TGTGCCAGCAGCCCACAGGGGTGGGCAGATACGCAGTATTTT.

This clone was counted a single time. The rearrangement joins TRBV5-4 to TRBJ2-5; TRBD2 matches at 7 bases. Germline V gives CDR1 SGHNT, CDR2 YYREEE (reference sequence). This CDR3 region has 16 residues. The J segment lost 5 bases and the V segment lost 4 bases, leaving 14 bases of the junction unmatched. The CDR3 DNA is TGTGCCAGCAGCGGGGTAGGACTAGGTAGGAGGGAGACCCAGTACTTC. Amino acids: CASSGVGLGRRETQYF.

The gene calls are TRBV7-9 and TRBJ2-1; no firm D call. The CDR3 loop spans 15 amino acids. Germline assignment: CDR1 SEHNR and CDR2 FQNEAQ (reference sequence). The germline V and J ends were trimmed by 1 base and 2 bases, with 9 bases remaining between them. The CDR3 region has the DNA TGTGCCAGCAGCTTAGGGCTCCAAACCTACAATGAGCAGTTCTTC. This encodes CASSLGLQTYNEQFF.

The genes are TRBV27 and TRBJ1-2, with TRBD1 matching 7 bases. The junction had 0 bases not matched to a gene; V was cut back by 5 bases and J by 0 bases. The CDR3 is 13 amino acids. Germline V gene data show CDR1 as MNHEY and CDR2 as SMNVEV (reference sequence). The CDR3 DNA sequence: TGTGCCAGCAGTGGGACAGCTAACTATGGCTACACCTTC. Translation: CASSGTANYGYTF.

The rearrangement uses TRBV6-5 and TRBJ1-6; no definite D call. Trimming cost V 6 bases and J 9 bases, with 12 bases left between them. Germline V gives CDR1 MNHEY, CDR2 SVGAGI. This CDR3 has 13 residues. CDR3 DNA sequence: TGTGCCAGCAGACGGGATCTTTCTTCACCCCTCCACTTT. Residues: CASRRDLSSPLHF.

The gene calls are TRBV27 and TRBJ1-1; 7 bases align to TRBD1. V lost 5 bases and J lost 7; bases outside the gene matches: 13. Germline CDR1 reads MNHEY; CDR2 reads SMNVEV (reference sequence). CDR3 length: 15 residues. CDR3 sequence (DNA): TGTGCCAGCAGTAAACCCCTGAGACAGGGAGGTGAAGCTTTCTTT. It translates to CASSKPLRQGGEAFF.

The chain employs TRBV3-1 (or the pseudogene TRBV3-2) and TRBJ1-3; D is perhaps TRBD1 (6 bases). The germline gives CDR1 LGHDT, CDR2 YNNKEL (reference sequence). V was clipped by 1 base and J by 0 bases, with 10 bases between them. This CDR3 has 16 amino acids. The CDR3 DNA reads TGTGCCAGCAGCCAAGTTTCGGGACACTCTGGAAACACCATATATTTT. Its protein product is CASSQVSGHSGNTIYF.

The chain uses TRBV2 and TRBJ2-1; the D is unclear. The V and J ends lost 5 bases and 9 bases respectively, with 11 bases between them. Germline V gives CDR1 SNHLY, CDR2 FYNNEI. This CDR3 contains 12 residues. CDR3 DNA sequence: TGTGCCAGCAGTTTAAGACACGGTGAGCAGTTCTTC. Translated, it gives CASSLRHGEQFF.

The rearrangement links TRBV14 to TRBJ1-6; D is undetermined. The CDR3 contains 16 residues. Trimming shortened V by 3 bases and J by 8 bases, and 17 bases separated the two germline ends. Germline CDR1 reads SGHDN; CDR2 reads FVKESK. CDR3 sequence reads: CASSHRGFGGDSPLHF. The CDR3 DNA reads TGTGCCAGCAGCCATCGAGGTTTCGGAGGAGATTCACCCCTCCACTTT.

The V call is TRBV5-1, the J call TRBJ2-2, with D perhaps matching TRBD1 (5 bases). The CDR3 is made up of 16 amino acids. Trimming pared 1 base from V and 0 bases from J, leaving 10 bases between. In germline, CDR1 is SGHRS, CDR2 YFSETQ. The CDR3 DNA is TGCGCCAGCAGCTTGCCTACGACAGCGAACACCGGGGAGCTGTTTTTT. The encoded protein is CASSLPTTANTGELFF. The full variable domain, in which reference TRBV5-1 and TRBJ2-2 provide the parts outside the CDR3, is KAGVTQTPRYLIKTRGQQVTLSCSPISGHRSVSWYQQTPGQGLQFLFEYFSETQRNKGNFPGRFSGRQFSNSRSEMNVSTLELGDSALYLCASSLPTTANTGELFFGEGSRLTVL.

This chain joins TRBV4-2 and TRBJ1-1; 10 positions agree with TRBD1. Trimming cost V 4 bases and J 6 bases; bases outside gene matches: 8. Germline assignment: CDR1 LGHNA and CDR2 YNFKEQ. CDR3 length equals 15 residues. CDR3 region: CASSLWGTGAPEAFF. CDR3 DNA sequence: TGTGCCAGCAGCCTTTGGGGGACAGGGGCCCCTGAAGCTTTCTTT.